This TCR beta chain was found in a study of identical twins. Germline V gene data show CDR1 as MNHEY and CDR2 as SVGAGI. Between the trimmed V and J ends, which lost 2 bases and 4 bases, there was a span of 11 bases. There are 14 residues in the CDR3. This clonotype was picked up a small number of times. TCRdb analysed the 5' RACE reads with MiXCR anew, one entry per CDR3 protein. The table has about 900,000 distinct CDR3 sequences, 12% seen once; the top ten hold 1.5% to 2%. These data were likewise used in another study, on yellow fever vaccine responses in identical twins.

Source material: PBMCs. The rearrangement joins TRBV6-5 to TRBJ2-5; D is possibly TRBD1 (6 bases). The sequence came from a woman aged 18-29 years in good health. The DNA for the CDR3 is TGTGCCAGCAGTTACCTGGGACACCGAGAGACCCAGTACTTC. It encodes CASSYLGHRETQYF.